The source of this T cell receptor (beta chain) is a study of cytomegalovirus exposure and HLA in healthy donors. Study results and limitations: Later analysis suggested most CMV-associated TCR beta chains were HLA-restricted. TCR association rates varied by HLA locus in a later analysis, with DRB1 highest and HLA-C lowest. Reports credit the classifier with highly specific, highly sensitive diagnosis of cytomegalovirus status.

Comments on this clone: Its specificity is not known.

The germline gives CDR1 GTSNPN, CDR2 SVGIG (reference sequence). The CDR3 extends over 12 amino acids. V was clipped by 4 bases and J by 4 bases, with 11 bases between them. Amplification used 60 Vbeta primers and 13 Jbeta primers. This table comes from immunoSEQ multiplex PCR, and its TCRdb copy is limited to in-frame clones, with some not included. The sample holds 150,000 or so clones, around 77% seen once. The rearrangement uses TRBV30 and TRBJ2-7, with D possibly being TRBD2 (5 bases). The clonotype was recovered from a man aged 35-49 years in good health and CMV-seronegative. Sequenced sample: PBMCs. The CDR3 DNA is TGTGCCTGGAAGGGAAGCGGATACGAGCAGTACTTC. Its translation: CAWKGSGYEQYF. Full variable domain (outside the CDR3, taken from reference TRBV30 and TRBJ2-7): SQTIHQWPATLVQPVGSPLSLECTVEGTSNPNLYWYRQAAGRGLQLLFYSVGIGQISSEVPQNLSASRPQDRQFILSSKKLLLSDSGFYLCAWKGSGYEQYFGPGTRLTVT.